This T cell receptor beta chain is drawn from a study of cytomegalovirus exposure and HLA in healthy donors (dated by TCRdb to 2015 to 2018). A note on the overall study: In an earlier analysis of roughly 500 of the donors, around 300 Gb of sequence data and some 120 million unique TCR beta sequences from about 190 million T cells were reported. An early release that covered 500 to 800 HLA-typed donors contained about 290 gigabases of sequencing data and around 80 million unique TCR sequences. Of the 350 to 400 genotyped donors, over 70% fell in the genetic ancestry cluster associated with self-reported Caucasian donors. The study aimed to test whether signatures of past pathogen exposure could be identified by cataloging public T cell receptors. The study profiled the T cell repertoires of approximately 700 subjects by immunosequencing and related them to cytomegalovirus serostatus. Besides the first cohort of around 670 subjects, a separate validation cohort made up of around 120 different subjects was used. The study combined high-throughput TCR immunosequencing, statistical association of individual TCRs with disease status, and machine learning to predict cytomegalovirus infection status. A later analysis re-examined previously published TCR beta repertoires from just over 650 donors and added high-resolution HLA genotyping to investigate patterns of TCR occurrence. Rather than drawing on any new phenotypic data, the later analysis identified candidate immune exposures from TCR beta sequences and the way those sequences occurred across donors. In an earlier analysis of 587 of the donors, high-throughput TCR beta sequencing was used to judge whether each TCR beta V gene segment behaved as functional or pseudogenic. Donor age, sex, ethnicity and CMV serostatus were compiled together with the repertoire data. A later genetic analysis used genome-wide SNP genotypes for about 60% of the roughly 700 donors, treating that subset as a discovery cohort. Every discovery cohort repertoire had been produced on one sequencing platform. Both class I and class II loci were covered by HLA typing, at four-digit resolution. The number of donors typed differed by locus, with roughly 629-640 for A, B, C, DRB1 and DQB1, 522 for DQA1, about 610 for DPA1, and approximately 470 for DPB1. Because of strong linkage in the cohort, 5 or 6 DR-DQ haplotypes were treated as single units for association and clustering. On average, around 230,000 unique TCR beta nucleotide sequences were sequenced per donor among some 430 genotyped donors of the cohort, with 15% to 20% of those sequences being non-productive.

Broader findings and caveats from the paper: Most CMV-associated TCR beta chains appeared to be HLA-restricted in a later analysis, and the HLA associations seemed to be driven largely by CMV exposure. In a later analysis, HLA-associated TCR beta chains showed more clonal expansion and lower generation probabilities than non-associated chains that were equally common. A further reported finding was that TCR beta sequences accurately predicted the HLA-A and HLA-B alleles for most subjects in the first cohort. According to a later analysis, TCR association rates differed among HLA loci, with DRB1 alleles showing the most associated TCRs and HLA-C alleles showing the fewest. In an earlier analysis of more than 500 of the donors, most TCR beta V segments appeared in productive rearrangements about 87% or about 30% of the time, broadly matching IMGT annotations. A later analysis reported that several top co-occurrence clusters appeared linked to parvovirus B19, influenza, CMV and Epstein-Barr virus. The presence/absence analyses assumed that sequencing depth was roughly uniform across donors, and that assumption may not be true. Linkage disequilibrium might explain the correlated functional status among segregating V segments, but an unknown experimental factor could not be excluded. The 87-base-pair reads could not distinguish some IMGT-functional V segments, including TRBV6-2 and TRBV6-3, so those segments were excluded. The earlier analysis of nearly 600 of the donors excluded 15 to 20 rarely observed V segments, including chromosome 9 orphons, because counts were too low. A few of the identified cytomegalovirus-associated TCR beta chains were confirmed in vitro to be specific for cytomegalovirus antigens. The sequencing pipeline was judged likely to have produced a cluster of highly shared sequence variants as a technical artifact. Immune exposure information for the cohort was limited to CMV serostatus. A later genetic analysis associated a missense DCLRE1C variant with V-gene and J-gene trimming of TCR beta chains, and an independent cohort replicated the association. The authors suggested that the approach could potentially be extended to other disease states and immunological phenotypes. Specific HLA alleles were associated with around 18,000 TCR beta sequences at a false discovery rate of 0.05 in a later analysis. HLA typing was unavailable for some donors at each locus, so association tests used only the typed subset. This cohort had only TCR beta chains sequenced, and the lack of alpha or paired-chain data limited which features could be detected. The study gave a list of roughly 150 TCR beta chains associated with cytomegalovirus. Assigning TCR associations to individual alleles was difficult when HLA alleles, especially DR and DQ, strongly co-occurred. The classifier was reported to diagnose cytomegalovirus status with high specificity and sensitivity in both the original and validation cohorts. Across donors, most TCR sequences were observed very rarely, whereas some public TCRs were present in many individuals. A later genetic analysis reported fewer N-insertions in productive TCRs among donors in an Asian-associated ancestry cluster than the roughly 650-donor mean.

The cohort consisted of 650 to 700 healthy bone marrow donors. At the time of sampling, every cohort member was nominally healthy, though immune exposures that went unrecorded were likely present. The donor was CMV seronegative and belonged to the group of around 400 seronegative cohort members. A peripheral blood sample was provided by each donor, and peripheral blood mononuclear cells were used for TCR beta sequencing. Genomic DNA extraction from the blood cell samples was performed with the Qiagen DNeasy Blood Extraction Kit. Library construction relied on the immunoSEQ multiplex PCR assay. For the multiplex PCR, a mixture combining 60 forward primers for TCR Vbeta segments and 13 reverse primers for TCR Jbeta segments was used. A multiplex PCR assay on genomic DNA amplified the CDR3 region of rearranged TCR beta genes. Amplified TCR beta libraries were sequenced as 87-base-pair reads on the Illumina HiSeq System. The authors' pipeline ran thus. A later analysis tallied roughly 78 million unique TCR beta chains across the 666 repertoires, and around 10 million of those chains were shared by two or more donors. A nearest-neighbor algorithm error-corrected the raw reads and collapsed the reads into unique sequences, merging closely related sequences to remove PCR and sequencing errors. V, D and J gene segments were assigned by aligning CDR3 sequences to IMGT reference sequences. For a sequence to be retained, a match of at least six nucleotides was required to both a V gene segment and a J gene segment. A rearrangement counted as productive if the CDR3 had no stop codons and remained in frame with V and J, and every other rearrangement counted as non-productive. CDR3 was defined by IMGT convention, running from the second conserved V-encoded cysteine to the conserved J-encoded phenylalanine. Sequences without an unambiguous match to a single V gene segment were excluded from the earlier analysis of a few hundred of the donors. In an earlier analysis of several hundred of the donors, V segments were called functional above 56.7% productive rearrangements and were called segregating when the between-donor standard deviation exceeded 5%. A statistical classification framework was built for diagnosing cytomegalovirus status from the catalog of TCR beta chain sequences. V and J gene assignment, in a later analysis, came from comparing TCR nucleotide sequences with IMGT/GENE-DB human TR gene sequences. Using the TCRdist pipeline, a later analysis assigned CDR3 sequences along with most-parsimonious VDJ recombination scenarios. A later analysis defined each TCR beta chain by its CDR3 amino acid sequence plus V-gene family, and excluded reads lacking a unique V-gene family. In a later analysis, 550 to 650 highly shared, low-generation-probability nucleotide sequences were removed to address suspected cross-contamination and a sequencing artifact. For each public chain, a later analysis derived a clonal expansion index from normalized ranks of inferred template counts within each repertoire. In a later analysis, generation probabilities were computed with a VDJ recombination model fitted to out-of-frame rearrangements, and the resulting probabilities were checked against IGoR. Hypergeometric tests were used in a later analysis to score TCR-TCR, TCR-HLA and TCR-CMV co-occurrence, with a repertoire-size bias correction applied to the TCR pairs. In a later analysis, false discovery rates were estimated by permuting HLA or CMV assignments 20 times. In a later analysis, co-occurring TCRs were grouped with DBSCAN, and TCRdist sequence similarity was added when clustering was performed within HLA-allele-positive subsets. Repertoires with fewer than 30,000 or more than 120,000 public chains, plus five repertoires with anomalous nucleotide sharing, were excluded from co-occurrence clustering. TCRdb took this table from immuneACCESS and kept in-frame rearrangements with V and J called. Such tables lack part of the clones; where checked against another copy, unresolved V genes explain under half of the gap, and the rest is unexplained. That table is the source of V, J and clone size, and D and trimming were worked out from the DNA. Here the sample has 130,000 to 150,000 clones; around 75% occur a single time. The top ten clones comprise approximately 1.6% of the sample.

Comments on this clone: Its antigen is unknown. Per-base qualities were not stored, and no clone one base away is much larger.

CDR1 is given as SGHDT and CDR2 as YYEEEE, both from the germline V gene. There are 15 amino acids in the CDR3, from cysteine to phenylalanine inclusive. The only DNA kept is the CDR3, 45 bases in frame from the first base. Unmatched junction bases come to 9, with V trimmed by 5 bases and J by 4 bases. The receptor's source is a woman aged 18-29 years in good health and CMV-seronegative. The chain uses TRBV5-6 and TRBJ2-3; 8 central bases correspond to TRBD1. Sequenced input: PBMCs. The bases are TGTGCCAGCAGTCAGGACAGGGCAGGTGCAGATACGCAGTATTTT. It translates as CASSQDRAGADTQYF.